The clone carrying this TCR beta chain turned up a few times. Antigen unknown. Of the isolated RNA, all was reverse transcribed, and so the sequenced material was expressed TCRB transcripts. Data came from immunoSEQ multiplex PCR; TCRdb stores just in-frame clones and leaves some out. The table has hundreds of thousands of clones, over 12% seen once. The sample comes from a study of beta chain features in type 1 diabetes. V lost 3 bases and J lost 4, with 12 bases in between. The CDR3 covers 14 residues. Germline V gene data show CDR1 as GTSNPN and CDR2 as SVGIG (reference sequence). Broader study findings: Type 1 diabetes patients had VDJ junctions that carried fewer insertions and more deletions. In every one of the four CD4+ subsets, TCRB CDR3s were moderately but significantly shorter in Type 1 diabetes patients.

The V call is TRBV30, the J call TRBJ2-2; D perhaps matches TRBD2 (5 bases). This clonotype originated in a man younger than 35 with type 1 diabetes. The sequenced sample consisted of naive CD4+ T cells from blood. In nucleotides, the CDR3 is TGTGCCTGGAGAGCACCAGCGGCCACCGGGGAGCTGTTTTTT. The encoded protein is CAWRAPAATGELFF.